The present T cell receptor beta chain was sequenced within a study of shared T cell receptors in the human thymus. Produced via immunoSEQ multiplex PCR; TCRdb's table is partial and in-frame only. This table has 600,000 to 900,000 clones, 80% to 90% appearing once. The same data also went into a second study, on human thymus T cells. That report adds: The thymus was resected at corrective cardiac surgery. Unrelated individuals were reported by related research to share highly overlapping thymic repertoires.

This TCR derives from a girl less than two years old with a congenital heart defect. The sample was thymocytes.

The CDR3, as DNA: TGTGCCAGCAGTCCAGGGGTCTATGGCTACACCTTC. Translated: CASSPGVYGYTF. The chain joins TRBV2 to TRBJ1-2; D might be TRBD1 (6 bases). This CDR3 contains 12 residues. Trimming stripped 5 bases from V and 4 bases from J, with 8 bases between. Germline CDR1 and CDR2: SNHLY and FYNNEI. The variable domain in full, completed from reference TRBV2 and TRBJ1-2, reads EPEVTQTPSHQVTQMGQEVILRCVPISNHLYFYWYRQILGQKVEFLVSFYNNEISEKSEIFDDQFSVERPDGSNFTLKIRSTKLEDSAMYFCASSPGVYGYTFGSGTRLTVV.